Below, 21 T cell receptor beta chains from the same sample are listed, as sequenced in a study of PD-1 blockade in classical Hodgkin lymphoma. Sequencing used immunoSEQ multiplex PCR; TCRdb keeps in-frame clones, though not all of them. The sample comprises 40,000 to 45,000 clones, approximately 71% of which are singletons, and approximately 3% rests with the top ten. Brentuximab vedotin exposure varied, and every patient relapsed after autologous stem cell transplantation. Sequencing was performed on peripheral blood mononuclear cells (PBMCs), taken at baseline. The receptors come from a human donor with classical Hodgkin lymphoma.

This clone was recorded once. This sequence joins TRBV27 and TRBJ2-7, with TRBD1 matching over 12 bases. Trimming at V came to 7 bases and at J to 6 bases, leaving 7 bases not matched to a gene. Germline V CDR1 and CDR2: MNHEY, SMNVEV (reference sequence). The CDR3 length is 14 residues. The CDR3 coding sequence is TGTGCCAGCAATTCGGGACAGGGGGCGGGCGAGCAGTACTTC. Translation: CASNSGQGAGEQYF.

This clone was seen a single time. The chain joins TRBV27 to TRBJ1-4; D not resolved. Germline V gene lookup returns CDR1 MNHEY and CDR2 SMNVEV (reference sequence). Trimming cost V 5 bases and J 4 bases, with 11 bases left between them. CDR3 length equals 14 residues. DNA of the CDR3: TGTGCCAGCAGTCCGACACCGAATAATGAAAAACTGTTTTTT. Amino acid sequence: CASSPTPNNEKLFF.

V and J are TRBV14 and TRBJ2-2; no firm D call. This CDR3 region has 14 residues. V lost 1 base and J lost 5, with 8 bases in between. Germline values: CDR1 SGHDN, CDR2 FVKESK. CDR3 loop: CASSQASLTGELFF. For the CDR3, the DNA is TGTGCCAGCAGCCAAGCTTCTTTGACCGGGGAGCTGTTTTTT.

The J gene is TRBJ1-5, the V gene TRBV6-5; D perhaps matches TRBD1 (5 bases). CDR1 and CDR2 from the germline V gene are MNHEY and SVGAGI. The CDR3 runs to 14 residues. Deletions cut 6 bases from V and 0 bases from J, with 9 bases between. Here the CDR3 DNA reads TGTGCCAGCAGACCGGGACCTAGCAATCAGCCCCAGCATTTT. Its translation: CASRPGPSNQPQHF.

The genes are TRBV7-9 and TRBJ2-5; D may be TRBD2 (6 bases). The CDR3 contains 12 residues. The germline V gene encodes CDR1 SEHNR and CDR2 FQNEAQ (reference sequence). The CDR3 loop reads CASEEGEETQYF. The DNA for the CDR3 is TGTGCGAGCGAGGAGGGAGAAGAGACCCAGTACTTC.

The gene calls are TRBV9 and TRBJ2-5, with 8 bases fitting TRBD2. The germline gives CDR1 SGDLS, CDR2 YYNGEE. Trimming cost V 2 bases and J 7 bases; bases outside gene matches: 7. CDR3 size: 14 residues. CDR3 region: CASSVGRDRGTQYF. CDR3 nucleotides: TGTGCCAGCAGCGTCGGGAGGGATCGGGGGACCCAGTACTTC.

The chain joins TRBV27 to TRBJ2-7; 9 bases agree with TRBD1. The V gene end was trimmed by 5 bases and the J gene end by 5 bases; junction bases not matched to a gene: 7. The CDR3 covers 14 residues. Germline V gene data show CDR1 as MNHEY and CDR2 as SMNVEV (reference sequence). The CDR3: CASSPWTGEDEQYF. The CDR3 DNA reads as TGTGCCAGCAGTCCCTGGACAGGGGAGGACGAGCAGTACTTC.

In nucleotides, the CDR3 is TGTGCCAGCAGCTTGGGCCGTTTCAGGACAGCGACTAACTACGAGCAGTACTTC. The encoded protein is CASSLGRFRTATNYEQYF. The chain recombines TRBV5-4 with TRBJ2-7; maybe TRBD1 (6 bases). The CDR3 is made up of 18 amino acids. Looked up from germline, CDR1 is SGHNT and CDR2 is YYREEE (reference sequence). Trimming shortened V by 0 bases and J by 3 bases, and 22 bases separated the two germline ends.

This chain connects TRBV25-1 to TRBJ2-1; TRBD1 agrees at 9 bases. V dropped 9 bases and J dropped 7; count of bases not matched to a gene: 13. Germline V gene data show CDR1 as MGHDK and CDR2 as SYGVNS. The CDR3 covers 15 residues. Written as DNA, the CDR3 is TGTGCCAGTAACGTACCGGGACAGGGTTTTAATGAGCAGTTCTTC. It translates to CASNVPGQGFNEQFF.

The J gene is TRBJ1-6, the V gene TRBV9; TRBD1 matches 10 bases. Germline lookup yields CDR1 SGDLS and CDR2 YYNGEE. This CDR3 spans 17 amino acids. V lost 0 bases to trimming and J lost 8 bases; unmatched junction nucleotides: 8. The CDR3 sequence: CASSVGDRGYPDSPLHF. The DNA of the CDR3 is TGTGCCAGCAGCGTAGGGGACAGGGGCTACCCGGATTCACCCCTCCACTTT.

CDR3 in DNA: TGTGCCAGCAGCTCCGCAATTAGCGGGGGGTTCCAAGAGACCCAGTACTTC. Residues: CASSSAISGGFQETQYF. The chain joins TRBV7-7 to TRBJ2-5; 10 bases map to TRBD2. The CDR3 extends over 17 amino acids. Trimming cost V 4 bases and J 1 base; bases outside gene matches: 9. Looked up from germline, CDR1 is SSHAT and CDR2 is FNYEAQ (reference sequence).

The gene calls are TRBV19 and TRBJ1-1, with no clear D. This CDR3 has 11 residues. The germline V gene has CDR1 LNHDA and CDR2 SQIVND (reference sequence). Trimming stripped 7 bases from V and 4 bases from J, with 7 bases between. CDR3 in amino acids: CASTRGTEAFF. The CDR3 nucleotides are TGTGCCAGTACGCGGGGCACTGAAGCTTTCTTT.

This chain joins TRBV6-1 and TRBJ2-7, with D perhaps TRBD1 or TRBD2 (5 bases each). The CDR3 contains 13 residues. Germline CDR1 and CDR2: MNHNS and SASEGT. Trimming left V 9 bases short and J 6 bases short, with 18 bases between. The CDR3 bases are TGTGCCAGTAGACACGAATTGGGGGTCGAGCAGTACTTC. This encodes CASRHELGVEQYF.

This chain joins TRBV10-3 and TRBJ1-3; tentative D call: TRBD1 (6 bases). Trimming left V 6 bases short and J 6 bases short, with 12 bases between. Germline V CDR1 and CDR2: ENHRY, SYGVKD. The CDR3 consists of 13 residues. CDR3 residues: CAISPGASNTIYF. The CDR3, as DNA: TGTGCCATCAGCCCAGGGGCCTCAAACACCATATATTTT.

This clone is a singleton in its sample. The rearrangement joins TRBV5-1 to TRBJ1-3; weak D call: TRBD1 (5 bases). The length of the CDR3 is 15 residues. The ends were cut back, 4 bases at V and 0 bases at J, with 11 bases in the middle. Germline V lookup: CDR1 SGHRS, CDR2 YFSETQ. CDR3 amino acids: CASSPLGVSGNTIYF. The CDR3 coding sequence is TGCGCCAGCAGCCCGTTAGGGGTCTCTGGAAACACCATATATTTT.

The V and J genes are TRBV6-5 and TRBJ1-2, with TRBD1 matching 11 bases. The CDR3 contains 14 residues. The germline V gene has CDR1 MNHEY and CDR2 SVGAGI. V lost 0 bases, J lost 8 bases, and 2 bases stayed unmatched. The CDR3 coding sequence is TGTGCCAGCAGTTACTCGGGACAGGGGGAAGGCTACACCTTC. Its translation is CASSYSGQGEGYTF.

The CDR3 sequence is CASSRQGYWNEQFF. The CDR3 DNA is TGTGCCAGCAGTCGACAGGGGTATTGGAATGAGCAGTTCTTC. This sequence joins TRBV27 and TRBJ2-1, with 8 bases that match TRBD1. Germline CDR1 MNHEY, CDR2 SMNVEV (reference sequence). V gave up 5 bases and J gave up 7 bases; unmatched junction bases: 7. This CDR3 has 14 residues.

This chain links TRBV5-1 with TRBJ1-2, with D maybe TRBD1 (6 bases). CDR3 length: 14 residues. CDR1 is SGHRS, CDR2 YFSETQ, per germline. Between the trimmed V and J ends, which lost 0 bases and 8 bases, there was a span of 14 bases. The CDR3 coding sequence is TGCGCCAGCAGCTTGGGGACAGATAAGGGAGGCTACACCTTC. Protein: CASSLGTDKGGYTF.

This clone has a handful of counts. J is TRBJ2-7 and V is TRBV23-1; D is unresolved. TRBV23-1 is flagged as an ORF with uncertain function. The CDR3 spans 9 residues. V lost 0 bases and J 10 bases, leaving 1 base between the germline ends. The chain's CDR3 is CASSQSQYF. Here the CDR3 DNA reads TGCGCCAGCAGTCAATCCCAGTACTTC.

The chain employs TRBV30 and TRBJ1-1; D remains unclear. The CDR3 consists of 12 residues. Germline CDR1 and CDR2: GTSNPN and SVGIG (reference sequence). Between the trimmed V and J ends, which lost 5 bases and 3 bases, there was a span of 10 bases. CDR3 DNA sequence: TGTGCCTGGGTTGGGGTACACACTGAAGCTTTCTTT. This gives the protein CAWVGVHTEAFF.

This chain links TRBV27 with TRBJ2-5; 11 bases are a match to TRBD2. The CDR3 runs to 14 residues. In germline, CDR1 is MNHEY, CDR2 SMNVEV (reference sequence). The J segment lost 4 bases and the V segment lost 11 bases, leaving 9 bases of the junction unmatched. CDR3 in amino acids: CAYRGLAGGETQYF. CDR3 in DNA: TGTGCCTACAGGGGGCTAGCGGGAGGAGAGACCCAGTACTTC.